The 7 T cell receptor beta chains presented below share a single source sample, sequenced in a study of post-analysis software for immune sequencing data. Study-wide points: Patients had higher frequencies than controls of about 5 TRBV segments, including TRBV5-6, TRBV5-1 and TRBV20-1.

The antigens these receptors bind are not known. The TCR beta cDNA libraries contained unique molecular identifiers. TCRdb processed the PCR reads anew with MiXCR; each CDR3 protein has one entry. This table has 500,000 to 600,000 distinct CDR3 sequences, about 40% appearing once. The specimen sequenced was blood. The receptors were sampled from a girl between 10 and 17 years old with multiple sclerosis.

In its sample, this clonotype was seen a few times. The rearrangement links TRBV4-1 to TRBJ2-3; no reliable D call. Trimming removed 4 bases at V and 3 bases at J, with 8 bases between. The CDR3 covers 13 residues. Germline lookup yields CDR1 MGHRA and CDR2 YSYEKL. CDR3 loop: CASSLTRTDTQYF. The CDR3 coding sequence is TGCGCCAGCAGCCTGACACGGACAGATACGCAGTATTTT.

With respect to this clonotype: The junction shows a germline mismatch at one end, possibly a read error. The chain couples TRBV29-1 to TRBJ2-1; D uncertain. This CDR3 contains 14 residues. Germline values: CDR1 SQVTM, CDR2 ANQGSEA. The CDR3 nucleotides are TGCATCGTTGATTATTTTAGCATGGGCAATGAGCAGTTCTTC. As protein: CIVDYFSMGNEQFF.

This clonotype was seen only a few times. The V gene is TRBV12-3 or TRBV12-4, the J gene TRBJ1-1; D not resolved. Trimming cost V 2 bases and J 1 base, with 8 bases left between them. This CDR3 has 14 residues. CDR3 region: CASSLTAGNTEAFF. The CDR3 DNA is TGTGCCAGCAGTTTAACCGCAGGGAACACTGAAGCTTTCTTT.

The chain joins TRBV7-9 to TRBJ2-1; 7 bases match TRBD1. This CDR3 has 17 residues. The V gene end was trimmed by 2 bases and the J gene end by 0 bases; junction bases not matched to a gene: 7. Germline-derived CDR1 and CDR2 are SEHNR and FQNEAQ (reference sequence). CDR3 sequence reads: CASSLLETGSSYNEQFF. CDR3 in DNA: TGTGCCAGCAGCTTACTAGAGACAGGGAGCTCCTACAATGAGCAGTTCTTC.

This clonotype was counted a few times. This rearrangement joins TRBV12-3 or TRBV12-4 to TRBJ2-4, with a weak D call TRBD1 (5 bases). The CDR3 runs 18 residues. Trimming left V 4 bases short and J 0 bases short, with 19 bases between. The CDR3 DNA reads TGTGCCAGCAGTTATCGTAGGGGCGGATTGATAGCCAAAAACATTCAGTACTTC. Encoded protein: CASSYRRGGLIAKNIQYF.

The V and J genes are TRBV5-5 and TRBJ2-1, with 10 bases that match TRBD2. The CDR3 sequence is 16 residues long. J gave up 7 bases and V 1 base, and 8 bases lay outside the gene matches. Germline loops: CDR1 SGHKS, CDR2 YYEKEE (reference sequence). For the CDR3, the DNA is TGTGCCAGCAGCTTGAGCGGGGGGGCCGGTGGTAATGAGCAGTTCTTC. This translates into CASSLSGGAGGNEQFF.

The chain combines TRBV7-9 with TRBJ1-1; a weak D match, TRBD1 (5 bases). Germline CDR1 and CDR2: SEHNR and FQNEAQ (reference sequence). Trimming took off 0 bases at V and 6 bases at J, with 17 bases between the two ends. CDR3 size: 16 residues. CDR3 sequence: CASSLAGRERVAEAFF. CDR3 in DNA: TGTGCCAGCAGCTTAGCGGGCAGGGAACGGGTGGCTGAAGCTTTCTTT.